These 19 T cell receptor beta chains were all obtained from the same sample, sequenced in a study of metastatic and nonmetastatic thyroid tumors. MiXCR was used by TCRdb to re-call the PCR reads. The sample shows 100,000 or so clones, more than 12% of them seen only once. No treatment of any kind had been given to any patient before thyroid surgery. The specimen sequenced was blood. These TCRs come from a female donor with papillary thyroid cancer or a benign thyroid nodule (not recorded which). Some clones in this sample may be carry-over from other donors' samples.

This clone was picked up many times. V is TRBV7-2 and J is TRBJ1-5; 8 bases agree with TRBD1. CDR3 length: 14 amino acids. Germline V lookup: CDR1 SGHTA, CDR2 FQGNSA. The ends lost 4 bases at V and 7 bases at J; junction bases unmatched: 6. The CDR3: CASSSQGAGQPQHF. The CDR3 DNA reads TGTGCCAGCAGCTCTCAGGGGGCCGGCCAGCCCCAGCATTTT.

In this sample, this clone turned up many times. This chain joins TRBV5-1 and TRBJ2-3, with 11 bases identical to TRBD2. The junction had 18 bases not matched to a gene; V was cut back by 6 bases and J by 0 bases. The CDR3 is 20 residues long. CDR1 is SGHRS and CDR2 is YFSETQ in the germline V gene. The CDR3 loop reads CASTTSIATGTSGSTDTQYF. For the CDR3, the DNA is TGCGCCAGCACCACCAGTATTGCTACCGGGACTAGCGGAAGCACAGATACGCAGTATTTT.

Regarding this clone: A much larger clone differs from this one at a single base, so this may be a read error. This sample also contains other DNA sequences that code for the same CDR3. CDR3 sequence (DNA): TGTGCCAGCTCCAATCGGCTTCCTCACAGTAGGGCCAGCGGGGGCAATGAGCAGTTCTTC. It yields the protein CASSNRLPHSRASGGNEQFF. The chain is built from TRBV28 and TRBJ2-1, with TRBD2 matching over 8 bases. The CDR3 is made up of 20 amino acids. The germline CDR1 and CDR2 sequences are MDHEN and SYDVKM. V was clipped by 8 bases and J by 6 bases; unmatched bases: 27.

Turning to this clone: The CDR3 does not end in the conserved phenylalanine or tryptophan, so this is likely a read error. The J gene is TRBJ2-5, the V gene TRBV6-1; 10 bases are shared with TRBD2. Per the germline V gene, CDR1 is MNHNS and CDR2 is SASEGT. This CDR3 has 15 amino acids. The CDR3 here is CASSETAGGQETQYL. In DNA, the CDR3 is TGTGCCAGTAGTGAGACAGCGGGGGGGCAAGAGACCCAGTACTTA.

At least ten counts were recorded for this clone. The chain combines TRBV5-1 with TRBJ2-7, with D unresolved. Germline V lookup: CDR1 SGHRS, CDR2 YFSETQ. Trimming pared 4 bases from V and 4 bases from J, leaving 9 bases between. This CDR3 is built from 12 residues. The CDR3 loop reads CASSGDGYEQYF. As DNA, the CDR3 is TGCGCCAGCAGCGGCGACGGGTACGAGCAGTACTTC.

This clone was picked up one time. This could be a read error, since a much larger clone is one nucleotide away. V usage is TRBV14 and J usage is TRBJ1-1, with D tentatively TRBD1 (6 bases). CDR3 length equals 13 residues. From germline, CDR1 is SGHDN and CDR2 FVKESK. The DNA of the CDR3 is TGTGCCAGCAGCCTTGACAGGTACACTGGAGCTTTCTTT. This gives the protein CASSLDRYTGAFF.

In this sample, this clone turned up many times. The chain recombines TRBV20-1 with TRBJ2-3; 12 positions match TRBD2. V was clipped by 8 bases and J by 0 bases; unmatched bases: 3. Germline V gives CDR1 DFQATT, CDR2 SNEGSKA (reference sequence). The CDR3 extends over 14 amino acids. CDR3: CSWGLAGSTDTQYF. The CDR3 DNA reads TGCAGTTGGGGACTAGCGGGTAGCACAGATACGCAGTATTTT.

The J gene is TRBJ1-6, the V gene TRBV3-1; D remains ambiguous. CDR1 is LGHDT, CDR2 YNNKEL, per germline (reference sequence). Trimming shortened V by 2 bases and J by 1 base, and 18 bases separated the two germline ends. This CDR3 region has 19 residues. The CDR3 DNA sequence: TGTGCCAGCAGCCAATGCGGCACATCAGGCGGTTCCTATAATTCACCCCTCCACTTT. This translates into CASSQCGTSGGSYNSPLHF.

Regarding this clone: A much more abundant neighbour one base away suggests this may be a read error. Other DNA sequences in this sample translate to the same CDR3. The rearrangement joins TRBV4-2 to TRBJ2-2, with 14 positions matching TRBD2. Germline CDR1 is LGHNA and CDR2 is YNFKEQ. The ends lost 4 bases at V and 7 bases at J; junction bases unmatched: 11. The CDR3 length is 18 residues. The CDR3 nucleotides are TGTGCCAGCAGCCGTGGACTAGCGGGGGGCCTGGATCGCGGGGAGCTGTTTTTT. Translating it yields CASSRGLAGGLDRGELFF.

This clone was seen many times. The chain employs TRBV5-5 and TRBJ2-1, with D unclear. CDR3 length: 14 amino acids. Trimming took 3 bases from V and 1 from J, leaving 8 bases between them. CDR1 and CDR2 from the germline V gene are SGHKS and YYEKEE (reference sequence). CDR3 DNA sequence: TGTGCCAGCAGCTCCATGGGTTCCTACAATGAGCAGTTCTTC. Translated, it gives CASSSMGSYNEQFF.

This clone was recorded at least ten times. CDR3 DNA sequence: TGTGCCAGCAGTTTCAGCCGGGACTACCAATACGAGCAGTACTTC. This gives the protein CASSFSRDYQYEQYF. The chain uses TRBV12-3 or TRBV12-4 and TRBJ2-7; TRBD2 matches 7 bases. This CDR3 region has 15 residues. V was clipped by 3 bases and J by 4 bases; unmatched bases: 9.

This clone was counted at least ten times. The rearrangement joins TRBV5-5 to TRBJ1-2; 9 nucleotides align to TRBD1. Germline CDR1 and CDR2: SGHKS and YYEKEE (reference sequence). CDR3 size: 14 residues. Germline trimming cut 5 bases from V and 2 bases from J; bases unmatched to any gene: 4. This chain's CDR3 is CASSTGGGNYGYTF. CDR3 in DNA: TGTGCCAGCAGTACAGGGGGCGGGAACTATGGCTACACCTTC.

At least ten counts were recorded for this clone. The chain carries TRBV9 and TRBJ2-3; D may be TRBD2 (6 bases). Per the germline V gene, CDR1 is SGDLS and CDR2 is YYNGEE. V was trimmed by 0 bases and J by 3 bases, leaving 14 bases between them. The CDR3 is 16 amino acids. The CDR3 sequence is CASSVESGTLTDTQYF. CDR3 nucleotides: TGTGCCAGCAGCGTAGAAAGTGGGACTTTGACAGATACGCAGTATTTT.

This clone has at least ten counts. V is TRBV2 and J is TRBJ1-4; 7 nucleotides align to TRBD1. This CDR3 has 13 residues. V shed 8 bases and J 7 bases; nucleotides not matched to a gene: 7. Germline CDR1 is SNHLY and CDR2 is FYNNEI. CDR3 in amino acids: CASSGQAGEKLFF. CDR3 sequence (DNA): TGTGCCAGCTCTGGACAGGCGGGTGAAAAACTGTTTTTT.

Note on this clone: A much larger clonotype is one base distant, so this may be a read error. CDR3 coding DNA: TGCGCCAGCAGCCAATTTGGACAGGGGTCCGACAATGAGCAGTTCTTC. Protein product: CASSQFGQGSDNEQFF. The chain has TRBV4-1 and TRBJ2-1; 9 bases line up with TRBD1. After removal of 2 bases from V and 5 bases from J, the junction contained 7 bases not matched to a gene. The germline CDR1 and CDR2 sequences are MGHRA and YSYEKL. The CDR3 sequence is 16 residues long.

This clone occurred many times. The chain recombines TRBV5-8 with TRBJ2-6; tentatively, D is TRBD2 (7 bases). V shed 1 base and J shed 6 bases, with 11 bases lying between them. Germline-derived CDR1 and CDR2 are SGHTS and YDEGEE. CDR3 size: 15 residues. CDR3 bases: TGTGCCAGCAGCTTGAGGGGGGGTGCGGCCAACGTCCTGACTTTC. This gives the protein CASSLRGGAANVLTF.

This clone was seen at least ten times. Other DNA sequences within the sample encode an identical CDR3. This rearrangement joins TRBV11-1 to TRBJ1-1, with D hard to call. V lost 2 bases and J 1 base, leaving 11 bases between the germline ends. The CDR3 consists of 15 residues. Germline lookup yields CDR1 SGHAT and CDR2 FQDESV (reference sequence). CDR3 in amino acids: CASSLKLAANTEAFF. CDR3 in DNA: TGTGCCAGCAGCTTAAAATTGGCGGCGAACACTGAAGCTTTCTTT.

This clone has a handful of counts. A read error may explain this, as a much larger clone is one base away. CDR3 amino acids: CASHRVEPARTYTQYF. CDR3 DNA sequence: TGTGCCAGCCACCGAGTGGAGCCGGCCCGCACATATACGCAGTATTTT. The V and J genes are TRBV27 and TRBJ2-3; D gene unclear. Germline V gene sequence: CDR1 MNHEY, CDR2 SMNVEV (reference sequence). This CDR3 contains 16 residues.

This clone showed up many times. The rearrangement joins TRBV5-5 to TRBJ2-7, with 8 positions matching TRBD1. With 1 base clipped from V and 7 bases from J, the junction kept 4 bases outside the gene matches. This CDR3 region has 13 residues. Looked up from germline, CDR1 is SGHKS and CDR2 is YYEKEE (reference sequence). CDR3: CASSLNGQGEQYF. CDR3 bases: TGTGCCAGCAGCTTGAACGGACAGGGTGAGCAGTACTTC.